These 15 T cell receptor beta chains were all obtained from the same sample, sequenced in a study of T cell responses to AZD1222 COVID-19 vaccine. The assay was immunoSEQ multiplex PCR, and TCRdb's table has in-frame clones only and misses some. The profile shows roughly 150,000 clones, 87% of them singletons. The sequenced sample was peripheral blood, obtained 28 days after the second AZD1222 dose. The source of these receptors is an adult who received the AZD1222 COVID-19 vaccine.

The rearrangement uses TRBV30 and TRBJ2-1; D is unresolved. V shed 0 bases and J shed 3 bases, with 6 bases lying between them. CDR1 is GTSNPN and CDR2 is SVGIG in the germline V gene (reference sequence). The CDR3 covers 13 residues. The CDR3 reads CAWSVLDYNEQFF. CDR3 nucleotides: TGTGCCTGGAGTGTTCTAGACTACAATGAGCAGTTCTTC.

This clone was counted once. This sample also contains other DNA sequences that code for the same CDR3. The rearrangement joins TRBV9 to TRBJ2-1; D call uncertain. The germline gives CDR1 SGDLS, CDR2 YYNGEE. The V end lost 2 bases, the J end lost 0 bases, and 3 bases lay between the germline ends. The CDR3 has 13 amino acids. CDR3 protein: CASSVFSYNEQFF. CDR3 coding DNA: TGTGCCAGCAGCGTTTTCTCCTACAATGAGCAGTTCTTC. The full variable domain, its missing parts supplied by reference TRBV9 and TRBJ2-1, is DSGVTQTPKHLITATGQRVTLRCSPRSGDLSVYWYQQSLDQGLQFLIQYYNGEERAKGNILERFSAQQFPDLHSELNLSSLELGDSALYFCASSVFSYNEQFFGPGTRLTVL.

The V and J genes are TRBV6-6 and TRBJ1-6; no definite D call. The CDR3 is made up of 15 amino acids. Per the germline V gene, CDR1 is MNHNY and CDR2 is SVGAGI (reference sequence). Trimming removed 2 bases from V and 6 bases from J, with 11 bases in between. Written as DNA, the CDR3 is TGTGCCAGCAGTTACATAGACCCTAGTAATTCACCCCTCCACTTT. It encodes CASSYIDPSNSPLHF.

The CDR3 DNA is TGTGCCAGCAGTATCCCTAGCGGGAGGGCCGGGAATGAGCAGTTCTTC. Translating gives CASSIPSGRAGNEQFF. This chain connects TRBV28 to TRBJ2-1, with 12 bases fitting TRBD2. The V and J ends lost 5 bases and 7 bases, in that order; junction bases with no gene match: 9. The V gene's germline CDR1 is MDHEN and CDR2 SYDVKM. This CDR3 contains 16 residues. The full variable domain, in which reference TRBV28 and TRBJ2-1 provide the parts outside the CDR3, is DVKVTQSSRYLVKRTGEKVFLECVQDMDHENMFWYRQDPGLGLRLIYFSYDVKMKEKGDIPEGYSVSREKKERFSLILESASTNQTSMYLCASSIPSGRAGNEQFFGPGTRLTVL.

CDR3 DNA: TGTGCCAGCAGCTTCCAGCCGGGACAGGGGTCCCCAGATACGCAGTATTTT. It codes for CASSFQPGQGSPDTQYF. The chain couples TRBV7-6 to TRBJ2-3, with TRBD1 identical over 10 bases. CDR3 size: 17 residues. The junction had 10 bases not matched to a gene; V was cut back by 3 bases and J by 4 bases. CDR1 SGHVS and CDR2 FNYEAQ come from the germline V gene.

The chain links TRBV10-1 to TRBJ2-3, with TRBD1 as a possible D gene (6 bases). The CDR3 runs 15 residues. CDR1 is WNHNN, CDR2 SYGVQD, per germline (reference sequence). With 8 bases removed from V and 0 bases from J, the gap between germline ends came to 15 bases. The CDR3 region has the DNA TGCGCCAGCCTACCCCAGGGGTTCAGCACAGATACGCAGTATTTT. It encodes CASLPQGFSTDTQYF.

The rearrangement uses TRBV5-1 and TRBJ1-1; a possible D gene is TRBD1 (5 bases). V lost 4 bases, J lost 1 base, and 20 bases lay in between. This CDR3 contains 17 residues. Germline CDR1 and CDR2: SGHRS and YFSETQ. The CDR3 coding sequence is TGCGCCAGCAGCCCAGCCCCCTCAGGGAGGGGGAACACTGAAGCTTTCTTT. Translation: CASSPAPSGRGNTEAFF.

This clone was observed once. This sequence joins TRBV6-5 and TRBJ2-1, with D unclear. V was pared by 6 bases and J by 10 bases, with 13 bases between. The CDR3 length is 12 residues. Germline-derived CDR1 and CDR2 are MNHEY and SVGAGI. The CDR3 DNA reads as TGTGCCAGCAGGATGACTGGTCAGGAGCAGTTCTTC. Protein product: CASRMTGQEQFF.

The chain links TRBV29-1 to TRBJ1-1; D unresolved. The CDR3 spans 17 residues. Germline-derived CDR1 and CDR2 are SQVTM and ANQGSEA. V lost 4 bases and J lost 1, with 22 bases in between. CDR3 DNA: TGCAGCGTTGGGCGTGACTGGCAAAAGTGGCCGAACACTGAAGCTTTCTTT. This translates into CSVGRDWQKWPNTEAFF.

V and J are TRBV7-2 and TRBJ1-6; a weak D match, TRBD1 (5 bases). Germline V gene data show CDR1 as SGHTA and CDR2 as FQGNSA. The length of the CDR3 is 15 residues. Trimming cost V 2 bases and J 10 bases, with 15 bases left between them. The CDR3 region has the DNA TGTGCCAGCAGCTTACATGGGGCTGGGAGATCACCCCTCCACTTT. Its protein product is CASSLHGAGRSPLHF.

The gene calls are TRBV29-1 and TRBJ2-3; D is ambiguous. Germline values: CDR1 SQVTM, CDR2 ANQGSEA. Trimming took 5 bases from V and 2 from J, leaving 17 bases between them. This CDR3 spans 15 amino acids. The CDR3 DNA follows: TGCAGCGTTCCCAGGACCCCCAAAAACACAGATACGCAGTATTTT. Residues: CSVPRTPKNTDTQYF.

J is TRBJ2-1 and V is TRBV9; D is perhaps TRBD2 (5 bases). This CDR3 spans 16 amino acids. CDR1 and CDR2 (germline): SGDLS, YYNGEE. V lost 0 bases, J lost 8 bases, and 18 bases lay in between. The DNA of the CDR3 is TGTGCCAGCAGCGTAGACCCCTTTGGGAGTACAGATGAGCAGTTCTTC. Protein product: CASSVDPFGSTDEQFF.

The chain employs TRBV27 and TRBJ2-1; D perhaps matches TRBD2 (7 bases). Trimming shortened V by 6 bases and J by 5 bases, and 14 bases separated the two germline ends. Germline CDR1 MNHEY, CDR2 SMNVEV (reference sequence). The CDR3 has 14 residues. The CDR3 coding sequence is TGTGCCAGCAGATCCCAGGGGAGGGACAATGAGCAGTTCTTC. Translation gives CASRSQGRDNEQFF.

CDR3 sequence (DNA): TGTGCCAGCAGCCCCCTCGAGGGGGTGACCTACGAGCAGTACTTC. Its translation: CASSPLEGVTYEQYF. The chain employs TRBV5-4 and TRBJ2-7, with D possibly TRBD1 on 6 matching bases. CDR1 and CDR2 from the germline V gene are SGHNT and YYREEE (reference sequence). The CDR3 is 15 residues long. Deletions cut 4 bases from V and 2 bases from J, with 16 bases between. Combining the CDR3 with reference TRBV5-4 and TRBJ2-7 gives the whole variable domain ETGVTQSPTHLIKTRGQQVTLRCSSQSGHNTVSWYQQALGQGPQFIFQYYREEENGRGNFPPRFSGLQFPNYSSELNVNALELDDSALYLCASSPLEGVTYEQYFGPGTRLTVT.

This clone was recorded once. This rearrangement joins TRBV7-3 to TRBJ2-5, with 7 bases fitting TRBD1. Germline V gene data show CDR1 as SGHTA and CDR2 as FQGTGA. Trimming at V came to 2 bases and at J to 2 bases, leaving 5 bases not matched to a gene. This CDR3 contains 15 residues. The CDR3 is CASSLGDSFQETQYF. The CDR3 region has the DNA TGTGCCAGCAGCTTAGGGGACAGCTTTCAAGAGACCCAGTACTTC. Full variable domain (remainder filled in from reference TRBV7-3 and TRBJ2-5): GAGVSQTPSNKVTEKGKYVELRCDPISGHTALYWYRQSLGQGPEFLIYFQGTGAADDSGLPNDRFFAVRPEGSVSTLKIQRTERGDSAVYLCASSLGDSFQETQYFGPGTRLLVL.